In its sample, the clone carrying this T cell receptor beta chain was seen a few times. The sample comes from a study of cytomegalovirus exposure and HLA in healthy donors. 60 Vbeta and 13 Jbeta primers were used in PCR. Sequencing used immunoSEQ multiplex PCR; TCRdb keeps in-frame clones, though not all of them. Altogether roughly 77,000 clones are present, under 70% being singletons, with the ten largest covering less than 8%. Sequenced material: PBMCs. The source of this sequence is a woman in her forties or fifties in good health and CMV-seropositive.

The CDR3 region is CATQTGTNNQPQHF. In nucleotides, the CDR3 is TGTGCCACTCAGACAGGGACGAACAATCAGCCCCAGCATTTT. The J gene is TRBJ1-5, the V gene TRBV6-6; TRBD1 matches 7 bases. The CDR3 runs 14 residues. The V gene end was trimmed by 10 bases and the J gene end by 3 bases; junction bases not matched to a gene: 9. The germline gives CDR1 MNHNY, CDR2 SVGAGI (reference sequence).